The 22 T cell receptor beta chains given below trace back to one sample, sequenced in a study of blood T cell repertoires in COVID-19. Using immunoSEQ multiplex PCR, the repertoire was profiled, and TCRdb retains in-frame clones only, with some absent. The sample has some 30,000 clones; approximately 87% are singletons. Material: peripheral blood. Receptor source: a human donor in a cohort sampled during active COVID-19.

The rearrangement joins TRBV4-1 to TRBJ2-2; a possible D gene is TRBD2 (6 bases). V lost 3 bases to trimming and J lost 5 bases, with 25 bases between them. The V gene's germline CDR1 is MGHRA and CDR2 YSYEKL. CDR3 length: 19 amino acids. The CDR3 coding sequence is TGCGCCAGCAGCCAGGTTTATGGAGGGATGGGTGGGAAAACCGGGGAGCTGTTTTTT. Its translation: CASSQVYGGMGGKTGELFF.

The chain is built from TRBV6-5 and TRBJ2-3; 9 bases fit TRBD2. CDR1 MNHEY and CDR2 SVGAGI come from the germline V gene. This CDR3 has 14 residues. Trimming cost V 7 bases and J 1 base; bases outside gene matches: 3. The CDR3 nucleotides are TGTGCCAGCAAGCGGGGGGCTGGCACAGATACGCAGTATTTT. This translates into CASKRGAGTDTQYF.

Only one count was recorded for this clone. Here the CDR3 DNA reads TGTGCCAGCACTAGCGGGGGGGCAACCGGGGAGCTGTTTTTT. Its translation is CASTSGGATGELFF. The V and J genes are TRBV3-1 (or the pseudogene TRBV3-2) and TRBJ2-2; 12 positions match TRBD2. Germline CDR1 LGHDT, CDR2 YNNKEL (reference sequence). The CDR3 has 14 residues. Losses at the gene ends were 7 bases for V and 5 bases for J; bases not matched to a gene: 2.

V and J are TRBV6-1 and TRBJ2-7, with 12 bases lining up with TRBD1. Germline V CDR1 and CDR2: MNHNS, SASEGT. This CDR3 region has 16 residues. The ends lost 3 bases at V and 5 bases at J; junction bases unmatched: 8. CDR3 sequence: CASSDPGTGGINEQYF. The CDR3 DNA sequence: TGTGCCAGCAGTGACCCCGGGACAGGGGGCATCAACGAGCAGTACTTC.

V gene TRBV19 combines with J gene TRBJ1-1; TRBD1 aligns across 9 bases. The V gene's germline CDR1 is LNHDA and CDR2 SQIVND (reference sequence). The CDR3 runs 12 residues. Trimming cost V 7 bases and J 11 bases; bases outside gene matches: 8. Here the CDR3 DNA reads TGTGCCAGTAAGGGACAGGGAGGGTTGGCTTTCTTT. It specifies CASKGQGGLAFF.

This sequence joins TRBV6-6 and TRBJ2-7; D perhaps matches TRBD1 (5 bases). V was cut by 8 bases and J by 3 bases, with 8 bases left in between. CDR1 is MNHNY and CDR2 is SVGAGI in the germline V gene (reference sequence). The CDR3 length is 11 residues. This CDR3 reads CASSRGYEQYF. The DNA for the CDR3 is TGTGCCAGCTCTAGGGGCTACGAGCAGTACTTC.

CDR3 in amino acids: CASRGGYYEQYF. The CDR3 DNA reads as TGTGCCAGCCGGGGGGGGTACTACGAGCAGTACTTC. The rearrangement uses TRBV6-5 and TRBJ2-7; TRBD2 aligns across 8 bases. Trimming removed 8 bases from V and 3 bases from J; junction bases left unmatched: 3. Germline V gene lookup returns CDR1 MNHEY and CDR2 SVGAGI. There are 12 residues in the CDR3.

The genes are TRBV7-2 and TRBJ2-7; TRBD1 agrees at 11 bases. CDR1 is SGHTA, CDR2 FQGNSA, per germline. J lost 5 bases, V lost 4 bases, and 10 bases had no gene match. The CDR3 spans 16 residues. CDR3 sequence (DNA): TGTGCCAGCAGCTCGCCTGGGACAGGGGGGTTTCACGAGCAGTACTTC. The encoded protein is CASSSPGTGGFHEQYF.

This chain links TRBV4-3 with TRBJ1-1; D possibly corresponds to TRBD1 (6 bases). The V gene's germline CDR1 is LGHNA and CDR2 YSLEER. V was cut by 1 base and J by 2 bases, with 8 bases left in between. CDR3 size: 14 residues. The DNA of the CDR3 is TGCGCCAGCAGCCAAGGGACAGCCAACACTGAAGCTTTCTTT. It specifies CASSQGTANTEAFF.

This clone was counted between two and nine times. This chain uses TRBV7-2 with TRBJ2-3; D not resolved. CDR3 size: 15 residues. Germline V gene sequence: CDR1 SGHTA, CDR2 FQGNSA. V gave up 2 bases and J gave up 1 base, with 10 bases separating them. CDR3: CASSLNPRGTDTQYF. The DNA of the CDR3 is TGTGCCAGCAGCTTAAACCCCCGGGGCACAGATACGCAGTATTTT.

The chain recombines TRBV18 with TRBJ1-5; weak D call: TRBD1 (5 bases). V was clipped by 2 bases and J by 5 bases, with 7 bases between them. The CDR3 has 13 residues. Germline V gene sequence: CDR1 KGHSH, CDR2 LQKENI. CDR3 protein: CASSPGADQPQHF. Written as DNA, the CDR3 is TGTGCCAGCTCACCAGGGGCAGATCAGCCCCAGCATTTT.

The chain is built from TRBV28 and TRBJ1-1; 7 nucleotides match TRBD1. J gave up 1 base and V 10 bases, and 6 bases lay outside the gene matches. The CDR3 spans 13 residues. The V gene's germline CDR1 is MDHEN and CDR2 SYDVKM. The CDR3 here is CATQGQPNTEAFF. The CDR3 region has the DNA TGTGCCACCCAGGGACAGCCGAACACTGAAGCTTTCTTT.

The chain is built from TRBV5-4 and TRBJ1-6; TRBD1 matches 8 bases. Unmatched junction bases numbered 4, after V lost 4 bases and J lost 7 bases. Germline V gene sequence: CDR1 SGHNT, CDR2 YYREEE (reference sequence). This CDR3 spans 14 amino acids. The CDR3, as DNA: TGTGCCAGCAGCGGCGGGACAGGCAATTCACCCCTCCACTTT. Translation gives CASSGGTGNSPLHF. The variable domain in full, with the rest retrieved from reference TRBV5-4 and TRBJ1-6, is ETGVTQSPTHLIKTRGQQVTLRCSSQSGHNTVSWYQQALGQGPQFIFQYYREEENGRGNFPPRFSGLQFPNYSSELNVNALELDDSALYLCASSGGTGNSPLHFGNGTRLTVT.

The V and J genes are TRBV19 and TRBJ2-1; TRBD1 aligns across 8 bases. Unmatched junction bases numbered 5, after V lost 4 bases and J lost 6 bases. CDR3 length equals 14 residues. Germline CDR1 and CDR2: LNHDA and SQIVND (reference sequence). This chain's CDR3 is CASSTGTGLNEQFF. Written as DNA, the CDR3 is TGTGCCAGTAGTACCGGGACAGGCCTCAATGAGCAGTTCTTC.

The chain is built from TRBV6-5 and TRBJ2-7; the D gene is possibly TRBD1 (6 bases). CDR1 is MNHEY and CDR2 is SVGAGI in the germline V gene. V was clipped by 6 bases and J by 6 bases, with 21 bases between them. The CDR3 sequence is 15 residues long. The DNA of the CDR3 is TGTGCCAGCAGCCAGGGGAGTTCGGGGTTTAGCGAGCAGTACTTC. As protein: CASSQGSSGFSEQYF.

The CDR3 loop reads CASSSGQGDAEQFF. DNA of the CDR3: TGTGCCAGCAGCTCGGGACAGGGGGATGCTGAGCAGTTCTTC. The V call is TRBV2, the J call TRBJ2-1; 11 bases are a match to TRBD1. V lost 6 bases to trimming and J lost 9 bases; unmatched junction nucleotides: 7. Looked up from germline, CDR1 is SNHLY and CDR2 is FYNNEI. The CDR3 contains 14 residues. Complete variable domain (other parts from reference TRBV2 and TRBJ2-1): EPEVTQTPSHQVTQMGQEVILRCVPISNHLYFYWYRQILGQKVEFLVSFYNNEISEKSEIFDDQFSVERPDGSNFTLKIRSTKLEDSAMYFCASSSGQGDAEQFFGPGTRLTVL.

This clone was detected once. The chain joins TRBV7-2 to TRBJ2-7; tentatively, D is TRBD1 (5 bases). Between the trimmed V and J ends, which lost 6 bases and 5 bases, there was a span of 14 bases. This CDR3 spans 13 amino acids. Germline CDR1 SGHTA, CDR2 FQGNSA. CDR3 in amino acids: CASSQQGGNEQYF. The CDR3 DNA reads as TGTGCCAGCAGTCAGCAGGGTGGTAACGAGCAGTACTTC.

CDR3 sequence (DNA): TGCGCCAGCAGCCTAACAGGGCGTATCTCCTACAATGAGCAGTTCTTC. Translation gives CASSLTGRISYNEQFF. The rearrangement uses TRBV5-1 and TRBJ2-1; D might be TRBD1 (6 bases). CDR3 size: 16 residues. Trimming left V 4 bases short and J 0 bases short, with 14 bases between. Germline CDR1 and CDR2: SGHRS and YFSETQ.

This clone was counted a few times. The chain employs TRBV6-2 or TRBV6-3 and TRBJ1-5; weak D call: TRBD1 (6 bases). Germline V gives CDR1 MNHEY, CDR2 SVGEGT. CDR3 length: 16 amino acids. Trimming stripped 2 bases from V and 0 bases from J, with 11 bases between. The CDR3 is CASSYTGGYSNQPQHF. As DNA, the CDR3 is TGTGCCAGCAGTTACACGGGGGGCTATAGCAATCAGCCCCAGCATTTT.

This clone was detected a few times. The chain employs TRBV6-5 and TRBJ2-1; D possibly corresponds to TRBD1 (5 bases). This CDR3 spans 14 amino acids. With 2 bases removed from V and 2 bases from J, the gap between germline ends came to 7 bases. Germline V gives CDR1 MNHEY, CDR2 SVGAGI. CDR3 in amino acids: CASSYTDTYNEQFF. The CDR3 DNA is TGTGCCAGCAGTTACACGGACACCTACAATGAGCAGTTCTTC.

This chain joins TRBV4-3 and TRBJ2-1; TRBD2 is a possible D gene (6 bases). Germline V gene lookup returns CDR1 LGHNA and CDR2 YSLEER. The CDR3 consists of 15 residues. V was pared by 1 base and J by 5 bases, with 12 bases between. CDR3 in DNA: TGCGCCAGCAGCCAAGTTGGCGGGGTAAACAATGAGCAGTTCTTC. Its translation is CASSQVGGVNNEQFF.

J is TRBJ1-3 and V is TRBV5-6, with TRBD1 as a possible D gene (6 bases). The CDR3 is made up of 15 amino acids. CDR1 and CDR2 from the germline V gene are SGHDT and YYEEEE. The V end lost 5 bases, the J end lost 0 bases, and 12 bases lay between the germline ends. This CDR3 is CASSLRGTSGNTIYF. For the CDR3, the DNA is TGTGCCAGCAGTCTCAGGGGAACCTCTGGAAACACCATATATTTT. The variable domain in full, completed from reference TRBV5-6 and TRBJ1-3, reads DAGVTQSPTHLIKTRGQQVTLRCSPKSGHDTVSWYQQALGQGPQFIFQYYEEEERQRGNFPDRFSGHQFPNYSSELNVNALLLGDSALYLCASSLRGTSGNTIYFGEGSWLTVV.